This T cell receptor beta chain appears in the sequencing data of a study of regulatory T cells in long-lasting Graves disease. Study-level points and caveats: Analysis covered peripheral blood alone, not thyroid tissue. Favored usage of TRBV28, TRBJ1-2 and TRBJ2-5 was recorded in persistent disease.

Trimming removed 4 bases at V and 5 bases at J, with 23 bases between. Germline CDR1 is SGHAT and CDR2 is FQNNGV. This CDR3 is built from 17 residues. Both iRepertoire HTBI primers and Arm-PCR of CDR3 regions were used to build the TCR beta libraries. TCRdb re-called the multiplex PCR reads through MiXCR, storing one row per CDR3 protein. Altogether roughly 430,000 distinct CDR3 sequences are present, 16% being singletons, with the ten largest covering roughly 10%. To note about this clonotype: Its specificity is not known.

The time point denotes: newly diagnosed GD, antithyroid drugs for less than 3 months. Generation of the TCR library employed RNA extracted from PBMCs. Graves' disease diagnoses followed American Thyroid Association guidelines. The same sample was also used in a study of T cells in Graves' hyperthyroidism and ophthalmopathy. Per that paper: The primer set for the first-round RT-PCR of the TCR CDR3 was HTBI.

The sequencing used peripheral blood mononuclear cells (PBMCs), collected at new diagnosis, from a patient treated with antithyroid drugs. This chain connects TRBV11-2 to TRBJ2-5, with D tentatively TRBD2 (6 bases). The source is a young woman with Graves disease. The CDR3 DNA reads TGTGCCAGCAGCTCACGGCCGGGTTGGGGAGGTGGGGAGACCCAGTACTTC. Residues: CASSSRPGWGGGETQYF.